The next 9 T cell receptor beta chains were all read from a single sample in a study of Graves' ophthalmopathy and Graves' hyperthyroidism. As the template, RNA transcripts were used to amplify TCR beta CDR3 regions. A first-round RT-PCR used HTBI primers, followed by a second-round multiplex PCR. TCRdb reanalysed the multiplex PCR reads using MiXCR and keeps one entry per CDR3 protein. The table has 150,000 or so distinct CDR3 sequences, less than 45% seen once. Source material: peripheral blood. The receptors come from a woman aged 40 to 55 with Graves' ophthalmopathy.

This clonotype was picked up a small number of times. CDR3 sequence: CASSYHRTLPQHF. CDR3 coding DNA: TGTGCCAGCAGTTACCACCGCACCTTGCCCCAGCATTTT. This rearrangement joins TRBV6-2 or TRBV6-3 to TRBJ1-5; D is uncertain. The V gene's germline CDR1 is MNHEY and CDR2 SVGEGT. The CDR3 runs 13 residues. Trimming took 2 bases from V and 9 from J, leaving 11 bases between them.

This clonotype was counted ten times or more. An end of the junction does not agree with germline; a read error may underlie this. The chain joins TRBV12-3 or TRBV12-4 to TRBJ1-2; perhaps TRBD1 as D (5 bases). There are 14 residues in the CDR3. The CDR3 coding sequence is TGTGCCAGCAGTTTAGACGGGACCCCCGACCAGATTTTCTTC. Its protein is CASSLDGTPDQIFF.

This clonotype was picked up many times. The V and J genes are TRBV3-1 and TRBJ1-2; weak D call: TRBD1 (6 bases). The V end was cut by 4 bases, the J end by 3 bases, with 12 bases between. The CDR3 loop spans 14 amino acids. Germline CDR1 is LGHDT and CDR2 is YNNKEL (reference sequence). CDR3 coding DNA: TGTGCCAGCAGCCGGGGTAGACAGGACTATGGCTACACCTTC. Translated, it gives CASSRGRQDYGYTF.

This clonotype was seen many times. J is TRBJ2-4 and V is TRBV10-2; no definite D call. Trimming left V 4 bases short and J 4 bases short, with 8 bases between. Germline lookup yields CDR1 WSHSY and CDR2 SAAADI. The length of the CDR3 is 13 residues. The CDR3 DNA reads TGCGCCAGCAGTGTGGGCACTAAAAACATTCAGTACTTC. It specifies CASSVGTKNIQYF.

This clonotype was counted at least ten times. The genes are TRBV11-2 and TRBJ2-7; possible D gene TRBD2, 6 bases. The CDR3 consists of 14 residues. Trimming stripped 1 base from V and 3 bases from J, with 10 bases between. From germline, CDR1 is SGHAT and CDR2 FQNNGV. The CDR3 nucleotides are TGTGCCAGCAGCTTAGTCCTGGGGGGCTACGAGCAGTACTTC. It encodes CASSLVLGGYEQYF.

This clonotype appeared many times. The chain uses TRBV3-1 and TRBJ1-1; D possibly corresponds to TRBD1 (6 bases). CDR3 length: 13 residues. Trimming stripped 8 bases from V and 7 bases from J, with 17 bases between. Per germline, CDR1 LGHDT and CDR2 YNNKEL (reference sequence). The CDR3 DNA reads TGTGCCAGCCTAGGGGAGGGGGTGGATGAAGCTTTCTTT. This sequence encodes CASLGEGVDEAFF.

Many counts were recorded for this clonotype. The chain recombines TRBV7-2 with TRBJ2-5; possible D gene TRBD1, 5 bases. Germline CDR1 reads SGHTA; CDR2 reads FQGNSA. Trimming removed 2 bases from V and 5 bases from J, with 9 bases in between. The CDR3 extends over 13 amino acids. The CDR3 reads CASSLQGLETQYF. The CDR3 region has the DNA TGTGCCAGCAGCTTACAGGGTCTGGAGACCCAGTACTTC.

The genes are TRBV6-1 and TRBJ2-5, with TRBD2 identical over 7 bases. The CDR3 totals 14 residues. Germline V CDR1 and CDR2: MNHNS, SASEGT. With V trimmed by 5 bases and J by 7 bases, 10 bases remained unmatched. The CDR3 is CASSRPSGAGTQYF. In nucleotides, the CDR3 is TGTGCCAGCAGTCGCCCCAGCGGGGCCGGGACCCAGTACTTC.

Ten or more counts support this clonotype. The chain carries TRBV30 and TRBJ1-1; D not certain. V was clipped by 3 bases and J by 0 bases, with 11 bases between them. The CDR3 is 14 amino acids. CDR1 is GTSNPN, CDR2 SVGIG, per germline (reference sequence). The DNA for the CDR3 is TGTGCCTGGAGGTTTGGAGACCTGAACACTGAAGCTTTCTTT. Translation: CAWRFGDLNTEAFF.